The clone carrying this T cell receptor beta chain was picked up a small number of times. Its antigen is unknown. This CDR3 is 15 amino acids long. With 1 base removed from V and 6 bases from J, the gap between germline ends came to 15 bases. Germline CDR1 reads SGHAT; CDR2 reads FQNNGV. TCRdb called the RT-PCR reads again in MiXCR, with one record for every CDR3 protein. Of about half a million distinct CDR3 sequences in the sample, 25% were seen once. The sample originates from a study of response to subunit inactivated influenza vaccine. Notes on the study in general: The study's authors posited that every seasonal influenza vaccination enlists few new T cells.

The chain joins TRBV11-2 to TRBJ1-2; maybe TRBD1 (5 bases). Material: CD4+ T cells sorted from PBMCs, obtained about 5 days after vaccination. The receptor was isolated from a man in his fifties who received an inactivated influenza vaccine. The CDR3 DNA reads TGTGCCAGCAGCTTAGGGAACAGGAGGCGCAATGGCTACACCTTC. Translated, it gives CASSLGNRRRNGYTF.